Listed below are T cell receptor beta chains from one sample, sequenced in a study of OX40 agonist ivuxolimab in advanced cancers. The data were produced by immunoSEQ multiplex PCR, yet TCRdb's version contains in-frame clones alone and is incomplete. The top ten clones hold about 5% of a sample with more than 60,000 clones, roughly three quarters of them seen once. Source: CD4+ or CD8+ T cells sorted from blood, taken in a trial of the OX40 agonist ivuxolimab. The receptors were gathered from an adult with an advanced solid tumor such as melanoma, head and neck, liver or kidney cancer. CDR3s include the opening cysteine and the closing phenylalanine or tryptophan. A D gene is named only where the DNA matches it firmly. The listing skips clone size in some rows; elsewhere it reads once, few, many or a size class.

d_call: -
v_call: TRBV28
j_call: TRBJ1-1
clone_size: -
cdr3_nt: TGTGCCAGCAAGGGATACATGAACACTGAAGCTTTCTTT
cdr3_aa: CASKGYMNTEAFF

d_call: -
v_call: TRBV29-1
j_call: TRBJ2-5
clone_size: -
cdr3_nt: TGCAGCTCGGCAAGGGTGAGGGAAGAGACCCAGTACTTC
cdr3_aa: CSSARVREETQYF

d_call: TRBD1
v_call: TRBV7-8
j_call: TRBJ2-2
clone_size: few
cdr3_nt: TGTGCCAGCAGCTCGAAACGACAGGGGGATGGGACCGGGGAGCTGTTTTTT
cdr3_aa: CASSSKRQGDGTGELFF

d_call: -
v_call: TRBV4-3
j_call: TRBJ1-4
clone_size: -
cdr3_nt: TGCGCCAGCAGCCGCGTAAGGAGTATCCTTGCAACTAATGAAAAACTGTTTTTT
cdr3_aa: CASSRVRSILATNEKLFF

d_call: TRBD2
v_call: TRBV27
j_call: TRBJ2-7
clone_size: -
cdr3_nt: TGTGCCAGCAGTCTACGGGAGGGTCTCTACGAGCAGTACTTC
cdr3_aa: CASSLREGLYEQYF

d_call: TRBD1
v_call: TRBV2
j_call: TRBJ1-2
clone_size: -
cdr3_nt: TGTGCCAGCACCGGGACAGGGGAAGGCTACACCTTC
cdr3_aa: CASTGTGEGYTF

d_call: -
v_call: TRBV9
j_call: TRBJ1-1
clone_size: -
cdr3_nt: TGTGCCAGCAGCGTAGGTCCGGTAGCGAACACTGAAGCTTTCTTT
cdr3_aa: CASSVGPVANTEAFF

d_call: -
v_call: TRBV27
j_call: TRBJ2-6
clone_size: -
cdr3_nt: TGTGCCAGCAGTCCCCTTATCCGGGTGGACGTCCTGACTTTC
cdr3_aa: CASSPLIRVDVLTF

d_call: -
v_call: TRBV10-1
j_call: TRBJ2-1
clone_size: -
cdr3_nt: TGCGCCAGCAGTGAGCGGGAGAGCTCCTACAATGAGCAGTTCTTC
cdr3_aa: CASSERESSYNEQFF

d_call: -
v_call: TRBV7-7
j_call: TRBJ2-7
clone_size: -
cdr3_nt: TGTGCCAGCAGCTTGGCGGTTAACTCCTACGAGCAGTACTTC
cdr3_aa: CASSLAVNSYEQYF

d_call: -
v_call: TRBV2
j_call: TRBJ1-1
clone_size: -
cdr3_nt: TGTGCCAGCAGAGGTGGACGGGTGTCGAACACTGAAGCTTTCTTT
cdr3_aa: CASRGGRVSNTEAFF

d_call: TRBD1
v_call: TRBV11-1
j_call: TRBJ1-5
clone_size: few
cdr3_nt: TGTGCCAGCAGCCTCACCGGGACAGGGGGCACGAGCAATCAGCCCCAGCATTTT
cdr3_aa: CASSLTGTGGTSNQPQHF

d_call: TRBD1
v_call: TRBV2
j_call: TRBJ1-4
clone_size: -
cdr3_nt: TGTGCCAGCAGGCGGGGACAGGGGGCCGTTAATGAAAAACTGTTTTTT
cdr3_aa: CASRRGQGAVNEKLFF

d_call: -
v_call: TRBV7-9
j_call: TRBJ2-4
clone_size: -
cdr3_nt: TGTGCCAGCAGCTTATTGACAGATGGTGGGGCCAAAAACATTCAGTACTTC
cdr3_aa: CASSLLTDGGAKNIQYF

d_call: -
v_call: TRBV4-2
j_call: TRBJ2-7
clone_size: -
cdr3_nt: TGTGCCAGCAGCCGAGAGAACGAGCAGTACTTC
cdr3_aa: CASSRENEQYF

d_call: TRBD2
v_call: TRBV9
j_call: TRBJ2-5
clone_size: -
cdr3_nt: TGTGCCAGCAGCGTAGCCGCTAGCGGGACCCAAGAGACCCAGTACTTC
cdr3_aa: CASSVAASGTQETQYF

d_call: -
v_call: TRBV15
j_call: TRBJ2-6
clone_size: -
cdr3_nt: TGTGCCACCGCGGTTCACTCTGGGGCCAACGTCCTGACTTTC
cdr3_aa: CATAVHSGANVLTF

d_call: TRBD2
v_call: TRBV11-2
j_call: TRBJ2-3
clone_size: -
cdr3_nt: TGTGCCAGCAGCTCCCGACTAGCGGGGGCGGTGACGCAGTATTTT
cdr3_aa: CASSSRLAGAVTQYF

d_call: TRBD1
v_call: TRBV6-1
j_call: TRBJ2-7
clone_size: -
cdr3_nt: TGTGCCACTGGGACAGGGTTTAGCTACGAGCAGTACTTC
cdr3_aa: CATGTGFSYEQYF

d_call: TRBD1
v_call: TRBV7-8
j_call: TRBJ2-1
clone_size: -
cdr3_nt: TGTGCCAGCAGCTCTCACAGGGGGCGATACTACAATGAGCAGTTCTTC
cdr3_aa: CASSSHRGRYYNEQFF

d_call: -
v_call: TRBV10-3
j_call: TRBJ2-1
clone_size: -
cdr3_nt: TGTGCCATCAGTGAGTCGAAGGGGGGGATCGGAAATGAGCAGTTCTTC
cdr3_aa: CAISESKGGIGNEQFF

d_call: -
v_call: TRBV7-6
j_call: TRBJ1-3
clone_size: -
cdr3_nt: TGTGCCAGCAGCTTAGATCCCTCTGGAAACACCATATATTTT
cdr3_aa: CASSLDPSGNTIYF

d_call: -
v_call: TRBV11-2
j_call: TRBJ1-1
clone_size: -
cdr3_nt: TGTGCCAGCAGCTCCTACAGGGAAAGGAACACTGAAGCTTTCTTT
cdr3_aa: CASSSYRERNTEAFF

d_call: -
v_call: TRBV6-5
j_call: TRBJ2-1
clone_size: -
cdr3_nt: TGTGCCAGCAGTTACTCGGGGGGAACCAGAAATGAGCAGTTCTTC
cdr3_aa: CASSYSGGTRNEQFF

d_call: -
v_call: TRBV5-4
j_call: TRBJ1-2
clone_size: -
cdr3_nt: TGTGCCAGCAGCTTGGACAGAAACTATGGCTACACCTTC
cdr3_aa: CASSLDRNYGYTF

d_call: -
v_call: TRBV29-1
j_call: TRBJ1-2
clone_size: -
cdr3_nt: TGCAGCGCTGCACAGGGTCGTCTGGATGGCTACACCTTC
cdr3_aa: CSAAQGRLDGYTF

d_call: TRBD2
v_call: TRBV7-2
j_call: TRBJ2-4
clone_size: once
cdr3_nt: TGTGCCAGCAGCCGGGGGGGGATAGCCAAAAACATTCAGTACTTC
cdr3_aa: CASSRGGIAKNIQYF

d_call: -
v_call: TRBV5-1
j_call: TRBJ1-2
clone_size: -
cdr3_nt: TGCGCCAGCAGCCCCACTCCGACAGATATCTATGGCTACACCTTC
cdr3_aa: CASSPTPTDIYGYTF

d_call: -
v_call: TRBV18
j_call: TRBJ1-6
clone_size: -
cdr3_nt: TGTGCCAGCTCACCTCCGGAGGGTGGGAGGTCACCCCTCCACTTT
cdr3_aa: CASSPPEGGRSPLHF

d_call: TRBD2
v_call: TRBV19
j_call: TRBJ2-3
clone_size: -
cdr3_nt: TGTGCCAGTACCACCTCCGGGACTAGCGGGAGAGATACGCAGTATTTT
cdr3_aa: CASTTSGTSGRDTQYF

d_call: TRBD1
v_call: TRBV27
j_call: TRBJ2-3
clone_size: few
cdr3_nt: TGTGCCAGCCGTCGGGACAGCAGAACAGATACGCAGTATTTT
cdr3_aa: CASRRDSRTDTQYF

d_call: TRBD1
v_call: TRBV5-1
j_call: TRBJ2-1
clone_size: -
cdr3_nt: TGCGCCAGCTATCGGGACAGTTACAATGAGCAGTTCTTC
cdr3_aa: CASYRDSYNEQFF

d_call: -
v_call: TRBV23-1
j_call: TRBJ1-1
clone_size: -
cdr3_nt: TGCGCCAGCAGTCAGGCAGGGCATTGGACTGAAGCTTTCTTT
cdr3_aa: CASSQAGHWTEAFF

d_call: -
v_call: TRBV6-5
j_call: TRBJ1-1
clone_size: once
cdr3_nt: TGTGCCAGCAGTTACTCAACAGGTAGCGCTGAAGCTTTCTTT
cdr3_aa: CASSYSTGSAEAFF

d_call: -
v_call: TRBV5-5
j_call: TRBJ1-1
clone_size: -
cdr3_nt: TGTGCCAGCAGCTTGGCCCCCTCGGGGAGGGCTTTCTTT
cdr3_aa: CASSLAPSGRAFF

d_call: TRBD1
v_call: TRBV4-1
j_call: TRBJ1-1
clone_size: -
cdr3_nt: TGCGCCAGCAGCCAGATGGGGACAGCGCTGAACACTGAAGCTTTCTTT
cdr3_aa: CASSQMGTALNTEAFF

d_call: -
v_call: TRBV5-7
j_call: TRBJ1-1
clone_size: once
cdr3_nt: TGTGCCAGCTCTATCGGGAACACTGAAGCTTTCTTT
cdr3_aa: CASSIGNTEAFF

d_call: -
v_call: TRBV19
j_call: TRBJ1-2
clone_size: -
cdr3_nt: TGTGCCAGTAGTATAGAACAGGGTCATGGCTACACCTTC
cdr3_aa: CASSIEQGHGYTF

d_call: -
v_call: TRBV12-2
j_call: TRBJ2-1
clone_size: -
cdr3_nt: TGTGCAAGTCGCAACAAGTGCCCAACCTACAATGAGCAGTTCTTC
cdr3_aa: CASRNKCPTYNEQFF

d_call: -
v_call: TRBV18
j_call: TRBJ1-1
clone_size: -
cdr3_nt: TGTGCCAGCTCACCACCCATACAAGTCACAGACAATGAAGCTTTCTTT
cdr3_aa: CASSPPIQVTDNEAFF

d_call: TRBD2
v_call: TRBV5-5
j_call: TRBJ2-7
clone_size: -
cdr3_nt: TGTGCCAGCAGCTTGGGGGTTAGCGGGACCCCCTACGAGCAGTACTTC
cdr3_aa: CASSLGVSGTPYEQYF

d_call: TRBD1
v_call: TRBV19
j_call: TRBJ2-1
clone_size: few
cdr3_nt: TGTGCCAGTAGTGAACAGGGGACCTACAATGAGCAGTTCTTC
cdr3_aa: CASSEQGTYNEQFF

d_call: TRBD1
v_call: TRBV11-3
j_call: TRBJ1-6
clone_size: -
cdr3_nt: TGTGCCAGCAGCTCAGTAGGTGGGGCAGGGGGATCACCCCTCCACTTT
cdr3_aa: CASSSVGGAGGSPLHF

d_call: -
v_call: TRBV4-3
j_call: TRBJ2-2
clone_size: -
cdr3_nt: TGCGCCAGCAGCCAAGAGCCAGGGAGAGGGGAGCTGTTTTTT
cdr3_aa: CASSQEPGRGELFF

d_call: -
v_call: TRBV11-2
j_call: TRBJ2-1
clone_size: -
cdr3_nt: TGTGCCAGCAGCCCTGGTTCTAGCTCCTACAATGAGCAGTTCTTC
cdr3_aa: CASSPGSSSYNEQFF

d_call: -
v_call: TRBV5-6
j_call: TRBJ2-7
clone_size: -
cdr3_nt: TGTGCCAGCAGCTTTGGCAGGGAAGGGGACGAGCAGTACTTC
cdr3_aa: CASSFGREGDEQYF

d_call: TRBD1
v_call: TRBV7-3
j_call: TRBJ1-2
clone_size: -
cdr3_nt: TGTGCCAGCAGCACATACGTCGGACAGGGGGTACAAATGTTCTTC
cdr3_aa: CASSTYVGQGVQMFF

d_call: TRBD1
v_call: TRBV9
j_call: TRBJ1-3
clone_size: few
cdr3_nt: TGTGCCAGCAGCTCAGGGGGGACCTCTGGAAACACCATATATTTT
cdr3_aa: CASSSGGTSGNTIYF

d_call: -
v_call: TRBV9
j_call: TRBJ2-2
clone_size: -
cdr3_nt: TGTGCCAGCAGCGTAGGACAAGACACCGGGGAGCTGTTTTTT
cdr3_aa: CASSVGQDTGELFF

d_call: -
v_call: TRBV10-3
j_call: TRBJ2-5
clone_size: -
cdr3_nt: TGTGCCATCAGTGAGTCGAAGGGGGGCCAAGCCTCGACCCAGTACTTC
cdr3_aa: CAISESKGGQASTQYF

d_call: -
v_call: TRBV9
j_call: TRBJ1-4
clone_size: -
cdr3_nt: TGTGCCAGCAGCGTAGAACAGGGTTCGGGTGAAAAACTGTTTTTT
cdr3_aa: CASSVEQGSGEKLFF

d_call: TRBD1
v_call: TRBV13
j_call: TRBJ2-7
clone_size: -
cdr3_nt: TGTGCCAGCAGCTTAGACCTCGACAGGGTTTTGGGCTCCTACGAGCAGTACTTC
cdr3_aa: CASSLDLDRVLGSYEQYF

d_call: -
v_call: TRBV18
j_call: TRBJ1-1
clone_size: -
cdr3_nt: TGTGCCAGCTCACCGGCCGGGGGGCCTGATGCTTTCTTT
cdr3_aa: CASSPAGGPDAFF

d_call: -
v_call: TRBV7-7
j_call: TRBJ2-7
clone_size: few
cdr3_nt: TGTGCTAGCAGCTTAGTGGCGTGGCACGAGCAGTACTTC
cdr3_aa: CASSLVAWHEQYF

d_call: TRBD2
v_call: TRBV4-1
j_call: TRBJ2-5
clone_size: -
cdr3_nt: TGCGCCAGCAGCCACATCCCGAATAGCGGGAGAGAGACCCAGTACTTC
cdr3_aa: CASSHIPNSGRETQYF